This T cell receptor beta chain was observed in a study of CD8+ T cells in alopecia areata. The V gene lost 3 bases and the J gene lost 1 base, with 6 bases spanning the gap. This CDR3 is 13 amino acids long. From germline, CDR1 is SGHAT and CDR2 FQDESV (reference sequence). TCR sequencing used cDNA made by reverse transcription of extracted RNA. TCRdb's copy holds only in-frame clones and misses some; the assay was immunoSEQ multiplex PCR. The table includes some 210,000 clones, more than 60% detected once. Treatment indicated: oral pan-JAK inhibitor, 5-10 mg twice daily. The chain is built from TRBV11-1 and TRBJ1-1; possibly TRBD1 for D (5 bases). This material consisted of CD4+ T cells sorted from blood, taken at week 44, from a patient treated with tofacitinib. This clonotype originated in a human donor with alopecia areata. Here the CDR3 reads CASSFRGNTEAFF. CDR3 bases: TGTGCCAGCAGCTTTAGGGGGAACACTGAAGCTTTCTTT.